This paragraph reports one T cell receptor beta chain. Antigen: not known. J was trimmed by 4 bases and V by 7 bases; bases with no gene match: 11. The CDR3 runs 16 residues. Germline V lookup: CDR1 SGHRS, CDR2 YFSETQ. CD45RO/CCR7/CD25/CD127/CD95/CD27 separated CD4+ naive, central memory, regulatory and stem cell-like memory cells by sorting. The data belong to a study of beta chain features in type 1 diabetes. Broader study findings: Shorter TCRB CDR3s, moderately but significantly so, were found in Type 1 diabetes patients in all four CD4+ subsets.

The authors reverse transcribed all of the isolated RNA, so sequencing captured expressed TCRB transcripts. The method was immunoSEQ multiplex PCR; TCRdb's version includes in-frame clones alone and lacks a portion of them. The sample shows under 900,000 clones, about 17% of them seen only once. The receptor's source is a woman aged 18-35 years in good health. The genes are TRBV5-1 and TRBJ2-1; 10 bases map to TRBD2. Source material: naive CD4+ T cells from blood. The CDR3 DNA is TGCGCCAGCCGAAAGGGAGCGGGAGGGCCTTACAATGAGCAGTTCTTC. It specifies CASRKGAGGPYNEQFF.